The 4 T cell receptor beta chains below all came from one sample that was sequenced in a study of blood T cell repertoires in COVID-19. Data came from immunoSEQ multiplex PCR; TCRdb stores just in-frame clones and leaves some out. The sample consists of more than 300,000 clones, about 87% of them appearing once. Sequenced material: peripheral blood. These receptors were obtained from a woman aged 45 to 65 with COVID-19, enrolled during active disease.

This chain links TRBV7-2 with TRBJ2-3; 8 nucleotides match TRBD1. Germline values: CDR1 SGHTA, CDR2 FQGNSA. The CDR3 sequence is 14 residues long. J gave up 6 bases and V 5 bases, and 7 bases lay outside the gene matches. This chain's CDR3 is CASSPGTGGDTQYF. CDR3 in DNA: TGTGCCAGCAGCCCCGGGACAGGCGGCGATACGCAGTATTTT.

Points on this clone: Compared with germline, one end of the junction differs, possibly owing to a read error. V gene TRBV7-8 combines with J gene TRBJ2-3, with 9 bases matching TRBD2. The CDR3 covers 16 residues. Germline-derived CDR1 and CDR2 are SGHVS and FQNEAQ. This CDR3 is CASSVAGLASTDTQYF. The CDR3 DNA is TGTGCCAGCAGCGTAGCCGGACTAGCGAGCACAGATACGCAGTATTTT. Full variable domain (missing parts from reference TRBV7-8 and TRBJ2-3): GAGVSQSPRYKVAKRGQDVALRCDPISGHVSLFWYQQALGQGPEFLTYFQNEAQLDKSGLPSDRFFAERPEGSVSTLKIQRTQQEDSAVYLCASSVAGLASTDTQYFGPGTRLTVL.

The chain couples TRBV5-1 to TRBJ2-3; no definite D call. CDR1 and CDR2 from the germline V gene are SGHRS and YFSETQ. The ends were cut back, 4 bases at V and 0 bases at J, with 9 bases in the middle. The CDR3 loop spans 14 amino acids. In nucleotides, the CDR3 is TGCGCCAGCAGCCTAATGCCTAGCACAGATACGCAGTATTTT. It yields the protein CASSLMPSTDTQYF.

The genes are TRBV5-1 and TRBJ2-4, with a tentative D call TRBD2 (6 bases). Germline-derived CDR1 and CDR2 are SGHRS and YFSETQ. The CDR3 has 15 residues. V gave up 1 base and J gave up 2 bases, with 10 bases separating them. The CDR3 sequence: CASSLLRTTKNIQYF. Written as DNA, the CDR3 is TGCGCCAGCAGCTTGCTTCGGACTACCAAAAACATTCAGTACTTC. Full variable domain (outside the CDR3, taken from reference TRBV5-1 and TRBJ2-4): KAGVTQTPRYLIKTRGQQVTLSCSPISGHRSVSWYQQTPGQGLQFLFEYFSETQRNKGNFPGRFSGRQFSNSRSEMNVSTLELGDSALYLCASSLLRTTKNIQYFGAGTRLSVL.